This TCR beta chain appears in the sequencing data of a study of glioma-infiltrating T cells after dendritic cell vaccination. In the study overall: Dendritic cell vaccine was injected intradermally three times, biweekly.

Study findings and constraints: TCR clonality showed no direct relationship with survival.

As regards this clone: Antigen specificity is unknown.

The immunoSEQ assay amplified TCRB CDR3 from up to roughly 2 ug DNA. The assay was immunoSEQ multiplex PCR, and TCRdb's table has in-frame clones only and misses some. Of 45,000 to 55,000 clones in the sample, about 85% were seen once. The sequencing used blood, collected before dendritic cell vaccination. The TCR originated in a human donor with glioblastoma.

The CDR3 nucleotides are TGTGCCAGCAGCTCGGGACAGGGGGAATCTGAAGCTTTCTTT. Its translation: CASSSGQGESEAFF. The chain uses TRBV5-4 and TRBJ1-1; 11 positions match TRBD1. This CDR3 is 14 amino acids long. J lost 6 bases, V lost 3 bases, and 4 bases had no gene match. CDR1 SGHNT and CDR2 YYREEE come from the germline V gene (reference sequence). Full variable domain (outside the CDR3, taken from reference TRBV5-4 and TRBJ1-1): ETGVTQSPTHLIKTRGQQVTLRCSSQSGHNTVSWYQQALGQGPQFIFQYYREEENGRGNFPPRFSGLQFPNYSSELNVNALELDDSALYLCASSSGQGESEAFFGQGTRLTVV.